This T cell receptor (beta chain) was identified during a study of T cell repertoires in cytomegalovirus infection. As for the study in general: Selection of CMV epitopes for the study included recently identified HLA-C-restricted and well-studied HLA-B-restricted ones. The public TCR beta signatures pointed to both CMV infection and matching HLA type.

Per germline, CDR1 MDHEN and CDR2 SYDVKM. The CDR3 contains 15 residues. Trimming shortened V by 4 bases and J by 4 bases, and 13 bases separated the two germline ends. TCRdb used MiXCR to reprocess the reads, holding one entry per CDR3 protein. The table records hundreds of thousands of distinct CDR3 sequences, 33% of them present only once. This clonotype was observed a few times. Its antigen is currently unknown. General study results and limits: Carriers of CMV and the relevant HLA type were discriminated by public TCR beta frequency. HLA-C-restricted CMV-specific TCR beta clonotypes prevailed in the ex vivo response.

The V and J genes are TRBV28 and TRBJ1-4, with D perhaps TRBD1 (6 bases). This sequence originates from a human donor in good health (CMV status not recorded). Some clones in this sample may be carry-over from other donors' samples. The sequencing used cultured PBMCs, collected from culture after CMV antigen stimulation. The CDR3 coding sequence is TGTGCCAGCAGTTCCGGACAGAGCATTAATGAAAAACTGTTTTTT. Translated: CASSSGQSINEKLFF.